This T cell receptor beta chain was found in a study of response to subunit inactivated influenza vaccine. Study-level points and caveats: It was the authors' suggestion that each seasonal influenza vaccination recruits few new T cells.

Germline V gene lookup returns CDR1 SQVTM and CDR2 ANQGSEA. CDR3 length: 15 residues. V shed 1 base, J shed 6 bases, and the junction held 4 bases outside the gene matches. TCRdb processed the RT-PCR reads anew with MiXCR; each CDR3 protein has one entry. The sample includes hundreds of thousands of distinct CDR3 sequences, around 15% of them seen just once. As to this clonotype: What it recognizes is unknown.

V and J are TRBV29-1 and TRBJ2-1; 12 bases line up with TRBD2. The clonotype comes from a man aged 45-65 years who received an inactivated influenza vaccine. The material was PBMCs from blood, obtained approximately 15 days before vaccination. Here the CDR3 reads CSVEGLAGVFNEQFF. CDR3 nucleotide sequence: TGCAGCGTTGAAGGACTAGCGGGAGTATTCAATGAGCAGTTCTTC.